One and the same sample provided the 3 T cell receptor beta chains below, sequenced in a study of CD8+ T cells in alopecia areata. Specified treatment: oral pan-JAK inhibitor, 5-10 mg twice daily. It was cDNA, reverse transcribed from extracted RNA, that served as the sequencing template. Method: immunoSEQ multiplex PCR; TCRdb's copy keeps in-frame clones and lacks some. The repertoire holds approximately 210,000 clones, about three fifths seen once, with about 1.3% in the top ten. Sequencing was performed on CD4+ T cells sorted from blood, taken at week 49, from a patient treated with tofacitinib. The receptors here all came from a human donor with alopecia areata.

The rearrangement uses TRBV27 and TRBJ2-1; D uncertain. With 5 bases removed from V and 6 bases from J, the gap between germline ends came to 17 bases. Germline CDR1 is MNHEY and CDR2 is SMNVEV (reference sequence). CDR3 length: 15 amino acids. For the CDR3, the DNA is TGTGCCAGCAGTGCCCGACACTTGGGGTTCAATGAGCAGTTCTTC. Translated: CASSARHLGFNEQFF.

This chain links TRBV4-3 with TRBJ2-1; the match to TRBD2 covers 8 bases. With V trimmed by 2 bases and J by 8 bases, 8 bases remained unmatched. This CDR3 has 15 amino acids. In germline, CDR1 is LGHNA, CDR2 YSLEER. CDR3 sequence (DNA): TGCGCCAGCAGCCAAACTCCGGGACTAGGCGATGAGCAGTTCTTC. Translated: CASSQTPGLGDEQFF.

CDR3 in amino acids: CASSVIGGTGQSQETQYF. DNA of the CDR3: TGTGCCAGCAGTGTAATTGGGGGTACGGGACAGAGCCAAGAGACCCAGTACTTC. The chain uses TRBV2 and TRBJ2-5; 7 bases are a match to TRBD1. Germline V gene data show CDR1 as SNHLY and CDR2 as FYNNEI. This CDR3 is built from 18 residues. Germline trimming cut 4 bases from V and 1 base from J; bases unmatched to any gene: 15.